This T cell receptor beta chain was obtained from a study of post-analysis software for immune sequencing data. The overall study: Relapsing-remitting, secondary progressive and progressive-relapsing forms of multiple sclerosis all featured among disease courses.

Germline V CDR1 and CDR2: SGHRS, YFSETQ. CDR3 length: 15 amino acids. Trimming pared 4 bases from V and 2 bases from J, leaving 15 bases between. This clonotype was seen a few times. Its cognate antigen is unknown. The library was made from cDNA and included unique molecular identifiers. In TCRdb, the PCR reads were re-called with MiXCR into one record per CDR3 protein. The sample lists some 800,000 distinct CDR3 sequences, roughly 50% occurring once. Findings of the study overall: Elevated frequency relative to controls characterized four or five TRBV segments in patients, TRBV5-6, TRBV5-1 and TRBV20-1 among them.

Sequencing was performed on blood. This TCR was recovered from a girl aged 10 to 17 with multiple sclerosis. The J gene is TRBJ2-5, the V gene TRBV5-1; a possible D gene is TRBD1 (6 bases). CDR3 bases: TGCGCCAGCAGCCTCGGGCAGGGGTCTCAAGAGACCCAGTACTTC. Encoded protein: CASSLGQGSQETQYF.